These 24 T cell receptor beta chains share one sample of origin, sequenced in a study of T cell responses to AZD1222 COVID-19 vaccine. Clones were read by immunoSEQ multiplex PCR, and TCRdb kept only the in-frame ones, dropping some. Of about 120,000 clones listed, about 92% are singletons. The specimen comprised peripheral blood, sampled 28 days after the second AZD1222 dose. These receptors were obtained from an adult who received the AZD1222 COVID-19 vaccine.

This clone was detected only once. V is TRBV7-2 and J is TRBJ2-1; D remains ambiguous. V lost 5 bases and J 10 bases, leaving 12 bases between the germline ends. Germline CDR1 and CDR2: SGHTA and FQGNSA. The CDR3 is 12 residues long. CDR3 amino acids: CASSVISTEQFF. DNA of the CDR3: TGTGCCAGCAGCGTGATAAGTACGGAGCAGTTCTTC.

This clone was seen only a few times. The chain carries TRBV19 and TRBJ1-1, with D unresolved. Germline-derived CDR1 and CDR2 are LNHDA and SQIVND (reference sequence). V lost 5 bases and J 0 bases, leaving 7 bases between the germline ends. This CDR3 region has 13 residues. CDR3 protein: CASSYGMNTEAFF. For the CDR3, the DNA is TGTGCCAGTAGTTATGGCATGAACACTGAAGCTTTCTTT.

The V and J genes are TRBV18 and TRBJ1-1; possible D gene TRBD1, 6 bases. The length of the CDR3 is 19 residues. V dropped 3 bases and J dropped 3 bases, with 26 bases sitting between them. Germline V lookup: CDR1 KGHSH, CDR2 LQKENI. CDR3 DNA: TGTGCCAGCTCACCCCTCCCCCAACAGGGCCACGGAGTATACACTGAAGCTTTCTTT. As protein: CASSPLPQQGHGVYTEAFF.

The J gene is TRBJ1-1, the V gene TRBV4-3, with D tentatively TRBD1 (6 bases). The germline CDR1 and CDR2 sequences are LGHNA and YSLEER. V dropped 3 bases and J dropped 4 bases, with 12 bases sitting between them. The CDR3 is 14 residues long. DNA of the CDR3: TGCGCCAGCAGCCATGCCACAGGGAGCACTGAAGCTTTCTTT. Translating it yields CASSHATGSTEAFF.

This clone has only a few counts. The chain employs TRBV5-4 and TRBJ2-7; D perhaps matches TRBD2 (5 bases). V was clipped by 2 bases and J by 6 bases, with 21 bases between them. The CDR3 consists of 16 residues. The germline CDR1 and CDR2 sequences are SGHNT and YYREEE (reference sequence). The CDR3, as DNA: TGTGCCAGCAGCTTAAACCCCGGACTTCAGGTCGCCGAGCAGTACTTC. Protein sequence: CASSLNPGLQVAEQYF. Together with reference TRBV5-4 and TRBJ2-7, the CDR3 gives the full variable domain: ETGVTQSPTHLIKTRGQQVTLRCSSQSGHNTVSWYQQALGQGPQFIFQYYREEENGRGNFPPRFSGLQFPNYSSELNVNALELDDSALYLCASSLNPGLQVAEQYFGPGTRLTVT.

This sequence joins TRBV7-2 and TRBJ1-1; no clear D gene. Trimming cost V 3 bases and J 0 bases, with 5 bases left between them. From germline, CDR1 is SGHTA and CDR2 FQGNSA. The CDR3 runs 13 residues. The CDR3 protein is CASSFQMNTEAFF. The CDR3 region has the DNA TGTGCCAGCAGCTTTCAAATGAACACTGAAGCTTTCTTT. Variable domain in full (rest from reference TRBV7-2 and TRBJ1-1): GAGVSQSPSNKVTEKGKDVELRCDPISGHTALYWYRQSLGQGLEFLIYFQGNSAPDKSGLPSDRFSAERTGGSVSTLTIQRTQQEDSAVYLCASSFQMNTEAFFGQGTRLTVV.

V and J are TRBV7-2 and TRBJ2-2, with TRBD2 matching 7 bases. The CDR3 totals 16 residues. Trimming cost V 6 bases and J 2 bases; bases outside gene matches: 9. CDR1 is SGHTA, CDR2 FQGNSA, per germline. The CDR3 DNA follows: TGTGCCAGCAGTCCGGAGTCTAGCGGCAACACCGGGGAGCTGTTTTTT. Its protein is CASSPESSGNTGELFF.

The J gene is TRBJ1-2, the V gene TRBV6-5; 8 nucleotides line up with TRBD1. The CDR3 has 15 amino acids. Germline values: CDR1 MNHEY, CDR2 SVGAGI. J lost 2 bases, V lost 4 bases, and 6 bases had no gene match. Here the CDR3 reads CASSFQGAGNYGYTF. CDR3 nucleotide sequence: TGTGCCAGCAGTTTTCAGGGGGCGGGAAACTATGGCTACACCTTC.

The chain is built from TRBV3-1 (or the pseudogene TRBV3-2) and TRBJ1-1; no firm D call. The germline V and J ends were trimmed by 0 bases and 7 bases, with 9 bases remaining between them. Looked up from germline, CDR1 is LGHDT and CDR2 is YNNKEL (reference sequence). CDR3 length equals 13 residues. The CDR3 sequence is CASSQDYTGEAFF. The CDR3 nucleotides are TGTGCCAGCAGCCAAGATTATACGGGTGAAGCTTTCTTT.

J is TRBJ2-1 and V is TRBV5-1; unclear D gene. The CDR3 has 14 residues. CDR1 SGHRS and CDR2 YFSETQ come from the germline V gene. The V end was cut by 4 bases, the J end by 4 bases, with 12 bases between. The CDR3 protein is CASSPSSPYNEQFF. The CDR3 bases are TGCGCCAGCAGCCCGTCTTCCCCTTACAATGAGCAGTTCTTC.

The J gene is TRBJ1-1, the V gene TRBV6-5; D ambiguous. The V end lost 8 bases, the J end lost 3 bases, and 13 bases lay between the germline ends. Germline lookup yields CDR1 MNHEY and CDR2 SVGAGI. The CDR3 runs to 13 residues. The CDR3 protein is CASLVQGYTEAFF. DNA of the CDR3: TGTGCCAGCTTGGTTCAAGGGTACACTGAAGCTTTCTTT.

The chain uses TRBV18 and TRBJ2-1, with 8 bases identical to TRBD2. CDR3 length equals 15 residues. The V gene's germline CDR1 is KGHSH and CDR2 LQKENI. Germline trimming cut 2 bases from V and 5 bases from J; bases unmatched to any gene: 5. In nucleotides, the CDR3 is TGTGCCAGCTCACCAGGGATAGCGGGGAACAATGAGCAGTTCTTC. Translated, it gives CASSPGIAGNNEQFF. The full variable domain, with the rest looked up from reference TRBV18 and TRBJ2-1, is NAGVMQNPRHLVRRRGQEARLRCSPMKGHSHVYWYRQLPEEGLKFMVYLQKENIIDESGMPKERFSAEFPKEGPSILRIQQVVRGDSAAYFCASSPGIAGNNEQFFGPGTRLTVL.

V is TRBV5-8 and J is TRBJ1-3; D is undetermined. V shed 3 bases and J shed 2 bases, with 6 bases lying between them. Germline V gene data show CDR1 as SGHTS and CDR2 as YDEGEE. This CDR3 comprises 13 residues. The CDR3 here is CASSSRPGNTIYF. The CDR3 coding sequence is TGTGCCAGCAGCTCACGACCTGGAAACACCATATATTTT. Combining the CDR3 with reference TRBV5-8 and TRBJ1-3 gives the whole variable domain EAGVTQSPTHLIKTRGQQATLRCSPISGHTSVYWYQQALGLGLQFLLWYDEGEERNRGNFPPRFSGRQFPNYSSELNVNALELEDSALYLCASSSRPGNTIYFGEGSWLTVV.

The chain employs TRBV7-2 and TRBJ2-7; 8 bases map to TRBD1. J lost 7 bases, V lost 3 bases, and 14 bases had no gene match. Per the germline V gene, CDR1 is SGHTA and CDR2 is FQGNSA. The CDR3 is made up of 16 amino acids. The CDR3 nucleotides read TGTGCCAGCAGCTTGGACGGGACAGGCCCTTTGAGGGAGCAGTACTTC. Its translation is CASSLDGTGPLREQYF.

The J gene is TRBJ2-2, the V gene TRBV7-2, with TRBD1 matching over 10 bases. The CDR3 loop spans 15 amino acids. J gave up 5 bases and V 4 bases, and 4 bases lay outside the gene matches. Per the germline V gene, CDR1 is SGHTA and CDR2 is FQGNSA. In nucleotides, the CDR3 is TGTGCCAGCAGCTACCGACAGGGGGCGACCGGGGAGCTGTTTTTT. Translating gives CASSYRQGATGELFF.

This clone was seen a handful of times. This chain links TRBV6-5 with TRBJ1-4; TRBD1 might be the D (6 bases). The CDR3 is made up of 12 amino acids. Germline values: CDR1 MNHEY, CDR2 SVGAGI. V shed 7 bases and J shed 6 bases, with 9 bases lying between them. The chain's CDR3 is CASKYRDEKLFF. CDR3 sequence (DNA): TGTGCCAGCAAGTACAGGGATGAAAAACTGTTTTTT.

CDR3 sequence: CASSQTPDSGANVLTF. The CDR3 region has the DNA TGCGCCAGCAGCCAGACCCCGGACTCTGGGGCCAACGTCCTGACTTTC. J is TRBJ2-6 and V is TRBV4-3; D not resolved. CDR3 length: 16 amino acids. V was trimmed by 3 bases and J by 0 bases, leaving 9 bases between them. CDR1 LGHNA and CDR2 YSLEER come from the germline V gene.

This chain's CDR3 is CSVDWTSGWNEQFF. DNA for the CDR3: TGCAGCGTCGATTGGACTAGCGGGTGGAATGAGCAGTTCTTC. The gene calls are TRBV29-1 and TRBJ2-1; TRBD2 matches at 11 bases. Per the germline V gene, CDR1 is SQVTM and CDR2 is ANQGSEA. The CDR3 consists of 14 residues. V lost 6 bases to trimming and J lost 7 bases; unmatched junction nucleotides: 8.

V gene TRBV7-9 combines with J gene TRBJ2-7; D gene unclear. V lost 1 base and J 6 bases, leaving 4 bases between the germline ends. The V gene's germline CDR1 is SEHNR and CDR2 FQNEAQ (reference sequence). This CDR3 is built from 11 residues. The CDR3 loop is CASSLGTEQYF. The CDR3 DNA follows: TGTGCCAGCAGCTTAGGCACCGAGCAGTACTTC.

This chain uses TRBV27 with TRBJ2-1; 12 nucleotides agree with TRBD2. Germline CDR1 MNHEY, CDR2 SMNVEV (reference sequence). This CDR3 region has 15 residues. V lost 5 bases to trimming and J lost 10 bases; unmatched junction nucleotides: 9. CDR3 sequence reads: CASSPGLAGLGEQFF. In DNA form, the CDR3 reads TGTGCCAGCAGTCCTGGACTAGCGGGACTGGGAGAGCAGTTCTTC.

The chain joins TRBV11-2 to TRBJ2-2; D assignment may be TRBD1 or TRBD2 (6 bases each). Germline CDR1 SGHAT, CDR2 FQNNGV. The ends were cut back, 2 bases at V and 0 bases at J, with 19 bases in the middle. The CDR3 sequence is 19 residues long. Here the CDR3 DNA reads TGTGCCAGCAGCTTATTGGGAGGTGGGGGCTTAGCGAACACCGGGGAGCTGTTTTTT. Its translation: CASSLLGGGGLANTGELFF.

The chain combines TRBV5-1 with TRBJ2-1; no definite D call. V was shortened by 2 bases and J by 1 base, with 10 bases between the two germline ends. Germline V gene sequence: CDR1 SGHRS, CDR2 YFSETQ. This CDR3 comprises 15 residues. The CDR3 protein is CASSFSVSSYNEQFF. Written as DNA, the CDR3 is TGCGCCAGCAGCTTCAGCGTTTCTTCCTACAATGAGCAGTTCTTC.

This clone appeared a single time. The genes are TRBV28 and TRBJ1-6; 9 bases agree with TRBD1. J was trimmed by 9 bases and V by 6 bases; bases with no gene match: 6. Germline-derived CDR1 and CDR2 are MDHEN and SYDVKM. The CDR3 is 14 amino acids. The CDR3 DNA is TGTGCCAGCAGCAGGGACAGGGCCCTTTCACCCCTCCACTTT. Encoded protein: CASSRDRALSPLHF.

The chain couples TRBV15 to TRBJ1-1; D perhaps matches TRBD1 (5 bases). Trimming stripped 5 bases from V and 4 bases from J, with 17 bases between. The CDR3 runs to 15 residues. CDR1 is LNHNV and CDR2 is YYDKDF in the germline V gene (reference sequence). The CDR3 sequence is CATSPGGVGGTEAFF. The CDR3 coding sequence is TGTGCCACCAGCCCGGGAGGGGTCGGGGGCACTGAAGCTTTCTTT.